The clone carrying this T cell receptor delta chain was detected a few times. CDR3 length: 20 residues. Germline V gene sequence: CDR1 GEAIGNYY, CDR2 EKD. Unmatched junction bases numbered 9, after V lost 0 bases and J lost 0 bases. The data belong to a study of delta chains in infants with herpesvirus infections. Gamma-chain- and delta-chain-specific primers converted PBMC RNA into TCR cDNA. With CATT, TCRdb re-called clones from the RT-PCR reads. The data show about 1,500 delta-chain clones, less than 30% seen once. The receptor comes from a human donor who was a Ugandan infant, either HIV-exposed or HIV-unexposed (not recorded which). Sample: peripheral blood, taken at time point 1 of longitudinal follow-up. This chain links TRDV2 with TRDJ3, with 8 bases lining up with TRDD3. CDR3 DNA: TGTGCCTGTGACACCGTACTGGGGGCCTCAAGCTCCTGGGACACCCGACAGATGTTTTTC. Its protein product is CACDTVLGASSSWDTRQMFF.